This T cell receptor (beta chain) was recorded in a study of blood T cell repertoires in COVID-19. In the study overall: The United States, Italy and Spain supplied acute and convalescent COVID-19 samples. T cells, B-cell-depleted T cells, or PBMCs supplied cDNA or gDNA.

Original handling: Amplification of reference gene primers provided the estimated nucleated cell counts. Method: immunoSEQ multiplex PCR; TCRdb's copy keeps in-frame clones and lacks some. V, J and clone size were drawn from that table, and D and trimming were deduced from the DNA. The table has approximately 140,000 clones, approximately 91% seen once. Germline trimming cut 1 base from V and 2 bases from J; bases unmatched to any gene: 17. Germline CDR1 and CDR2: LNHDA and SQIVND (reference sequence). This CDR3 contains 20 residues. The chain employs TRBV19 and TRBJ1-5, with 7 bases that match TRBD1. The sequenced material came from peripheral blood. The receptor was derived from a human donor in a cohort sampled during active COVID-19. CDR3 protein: CASSIGAEGTVAPGNQPQHF. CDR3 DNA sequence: TGTGCCAGTAGTATAGGGGCTGAGGGGACAGTAGCGCCCGGCAATCAGCCCCAGCATTTT.